This T cell receptor (beta chain) was found in a study of CD8+CD57+ T cells in acquired aplastic anemia. Trimming took 3 bases from V and 3 from J; bases not matched to a gene: 4. Germline V CDR1 and CDR2: DFQATT, SNEGSKA (reference sequence). This CDR3 contains 13 residues. An expansion of CD8+CD57+ cells by flow cytometry had been shown in patients chosen for sequencing. This clonotype was seen at least ten times. TCR beta VDJ and CDR3 profiles were obtained from a genomic DNA template. One entry per CDR3 protein results from TCRdb running MiXCR on the reads. This repertoire shows just over 450,000 distinct CDR3 sequences, more than 25% found once; its top ten account for around 0.82%.

The source is a human donor with aplastic anemia. The sequencing input was sorted CD4+, CD8+, or CD8+CD57+ T cells (not recorded which) from PBMCs. The chain combines TRBV20-1 with TRBJ2-7, with 8 bases matching TRBD2. DNA of the CDR3: TGCAGTGCTAGTCAGGGACTAGGCTACGAGCAGTACTTC. The encoded protein is CSASQGLGYEQYF.